The rows below give T cell receptor beta chains drawn from one sample of a study of T cells in narcolepsy. This table comes from immunoSEQ multiplex PCR, and its TCRdb copy is limited to in-frame clones, with some not included. The sample has more than 30,000 clones; roughly four fifths are singletons. The sample was CD45RA- memory CD4+ T cells from PBMCs. The receptors originated from a human donor with narcolepsy. Each CDR3 is given with its conserved first and last residue.

V,J,CDR3
TRBV30,TRBJ1-4,CAWSEGRGFKLFF
TRBV10-2,TRBJ1-4,CASRGDSAEKLFF
TRBV9,TRBJ2-3,CASSVTTGGPTDTQYF
TRBV13,TRBJ1-4,CASSAYRGPNEKLFF
TRBV19,TRBJ1-2,CASSESGTGGFVGYTF
TRBV18,TRBJ2-3,CASSPKGSTDTQYF
TRBV7-2,TRBJ2-1,CASSSAWGPGEQFF
TRBV10-2,TRBJ1-5,CASSPTGNQPQHF
TRBV14,TRBJ2-1,CASSPQGMGEQFF
TRBV5-4,TRBJ2-5,CASSLERTETQYF
TRBV30,TRBJ1-1,CAWSTGVTEAFF
TRBV10-2,TRBJ2-7,CASSEMDRGYEQYF
TRBV6-5,TRBJ1-1,CASSYTRGTAFF
TRBV6-1,TRBJ2-7,CASRRPGQGDYEQYF
TRBV4-3,TRBJ2-1,CASSQPSGDEQFF
TRBV5-1,TRBJ1-3,CASSLIGGRMANPIYF
TRBV5-1,TRBJ2-5,CASSLPVAGEETQYF
TRBV4-2,TRBJ2-3,CASSPSGGAADTQYF
TRBV19,TRBJ2-1,CASSISPSNEQFF
TRBV7-8,TRBJ1-2,CASSTGTEYYGYTF
TRBV6-1,TRBJ2-5,CASSLARQETQYF